This is a list of T cell receptor beta chains from one sample in a study of regulatory T cells in long-lasting Graves disease. TCRdb analysed the multiplex PCR reads with MiXCR anew, one entry per CDR3 protein. Of 400,000 to 500,000 distinct CDR3 sequences in the sample, 20% to 25% were seen once. This material consisted of peripheral blood mononuclear cells (PBMCs), taken when the disease was refractory, from a patient treated with antithyroid drugs. These receptors came from a female donor with Graves disease. The CDR3 runs from the conserved cysteine through the conserved F or W. Each record gives: D gene, J gene, clone size, V gene, CDR3 protein, CDR3 DNA. A D gene is named only where the DNA matches it firmly. Some rows have no size entry. The others give once, few or many, or a class for an expanded clone.

>-|TRBJ2-7|many|TRBV12-3/TRBV12-4
CASSSLFYEQYF
TGTGCCAGCAGTTCCCTATTCTACGAGCAGTACTTC
>-|TRBJ1-1|-|TRBV6-2/TRBV6-3
CASSPRGAGTEAFF
TGTGCCAGCAGTCCGAGGGGGGCTGGCACTGAAGCTTTCTTT
>TRBD1|TRBJ1-5|-|TRBV19
CASSVYRGADNQPQHF
TGTGCCAGTAGTGTTTACAGGGGAGCGGACAATCAGCCCCAGCATTTT
>-|TRBJ1-3|few|TRBV29-1
CSVEGAGNTIYF
TGCAGCGTTGAGGGAGCGGGAAACACCATATATTTT
>TRBD2|TRBJ2-3|-|TRBV28
CVSSHTSGRDTQYF
TGTGTCAGCAGTCACACTAGCGGGAGGGATACGCAGTATTTT
>TRBD2|TRBJ2-5|many|TRBV2
CASSERLAGRETQYF
TGTGCCAGCAGTGAACGGCTAGCGGGGAGAGAGACCCAGTACTTC
>-|TRBJ1-6|many|TRBV5-1
CASSLAAKLRSPLHF
TGCGCCAGCAGCTTGGCGGCCAAACTGAGGTCACCCCTCCACTTT
>TRBD2|TRBJ2-7|many|TRBV20-1
CSARLAGNSYEQYF
TGCAGTGCTAGACTAGCGGGAAACTCCTACGAGCAGTACTTC
>-|TRBJ2-4|many|TRBV5-1
CASSLDGGKNIQYF
TGCGCCAGCAGCTTGGACGGTGGCAAAAACATTCAGTACTTC
>TRBD1|TRBJ1-6|-|TRBV7-2
CASSFSQGASSPLHF
TGTGCCAGCAGCTTCAGCCAGGGGGCCAGTTCACCCCTCCACTTT
>-|TRBJ1-1|-|TRBV19
CASYRTYEAFF
TGTGCCAGTTACCGAACCTATGAAGCTTTCTTT
>-|TRBJ1-4|-|TRBV7-2
CASSLAETREKLFF
TGTGCCAGCAGCTTAGCCGAAACACGCGAAAAACTGTTTTTT
>-|TRBJ1-5|-|TRBV6-1
CASIDPLRADSQPQHF
TGTGCCAGCATTGACCCTTTGCGTGCCGATAGTCAGCCCCAGCATTTT
>-|TRBJ2-1|-|TRBV28
CASSLIEVQFF
TGTGCCAGCAGTCTCATCGAGGTGCAGTTCTTC
>-|TRBJ1-1|-|TRBV20-1
CSARDLRGADTEAFF
TGCAGTGCTAGAGATTTAAGGGGCGCGGACACTGAAGCTTTCTTT
>TRBD2|TRBJ2-7|few|TRBV5-1
CASSLAAAGVGEQYF
TGCGCCAGCAGCTTGGCGGCGGCGGGAGTCGGCGAGCAGTACTTC
>TRBD1|TRBJ1-2|-|TRBV7-2
CASSPRFPGQGGYGYTF
TGTGCCAGCAGCCCTAGATTTCCGGGACAGGGAGGTTATGGCTACACCTTC
>-|TRBJ2-2|few|TRBV28
CASSFRTVSNTGELFF
TGTGCCAGCAGTTTCAGGACAGTTTCGAACACCGGGGAGCTGTTTTTT
>-|TRBJ1-2|-|TRBV7-8
CASSFSQDRAGYTF
TGTGCCAGCAGCTTTAGCCAGGACAGAGCTGGTTACACCTTC
>-|TRBJ2-2|-|TRBV5-5
CASSLKVGSSTGELFF
TGTGCCAGCAGCTTAAAAGTGGGCAGTTCGACCGGGGAGCTGTTTTTT
>-|TRBJ1-5|-|TRBV6-5
CASSYSWVGSNQPQHF
TGTGCCAGCAGTTACTCGTGGGTAGGGAGCAATCAGCCCCAGCATTTT
>-|TRBJ1-1|few|TRBV18
CASSPGTDNTEAFF
TGTGCCAGCTCACCCGGGACGGACAACACTGAAGCTTTCTTT
>-|TRBJ1-4|few|TRBV7-2
CASSPVMSVNEKLFF
TGTGCCAGCAGCCCCGTCATGAGTGTTAATGAAAAACTGTTTTTT
>TRBD1|TRBJ2-7|many|TRBV24-1
CATSDLGVGQGSPYEQYF
TGTGCCACCAGTGATTTGGGCGTGGGACAGGGGTCCCCCTACGAGCAGTACTTC
>TRBD2|TRBJ2-7|-|TRBV20-1
CSASIHSGRATQEQYF
TGCAGTGCTAGTATCCATAGCGGGAGGGCCACACAAGAGCAGTACTTC
>TRBD2|TRBJ2-5|many|TRBV20-1
CSARLTGGFETQYF
TGCAGTGCTCGTCTAACGGGAGGGTTTGAGACCCAGTACTTC
>-|TRBJ1-3|-|TRBV3-1
CASSPAPRDTIYF
TGTGCCAGCAGCCCGGCGCCGAGGGACACCATATATTTT
>-|TRBJ1-2|-|TRBV30
CAWSVHGGLTGYTF
TGTGCCTGGAGTGTACATGGGGGACTCACTGGCTACACCTTC
>-|TRBJ1-5|-|TRBV6-2/TRBV6-3
CASTPRQGSNQPQHF
TGTGCCAGCACCCCGCGGCAGGGTAGCAATCAGCCCCAGCATTTT
>-|TRBJ2-5|many|TRBV11-2
CASSLRSGEKWETQYF
TGTGCCAGCAGCTTACGAAGCGGCGAGAAGTGGGAGACCCAGTACTTC
>-|TRBJ2-7|many|TRBV28
CASLAPSYEQYF
TGTGCCAGCCTAGCGCCTTCCTACGAGCAGTACTTC
>-|TRBJ2-5|few|TRBV7-9
CASSSLEGGAQYF
TGTGCCAGCAGCTCGCTAGAAGGGGGGGCCCAGTACTTC
>TRBD1|TRBJ1-1|-|TRBV10-3
CAIRSPGQGTEAFF
TGTGCCATCAGATCTCCGGGACAGGGCACTGAAGCTTTCTTT
>TRBD2|TRBJ2-7|many|TRBV28
CASSLAGGRWEQYF
TGTGCCAGCAGTTTAGCGGGAGGGCGGTGGGAGCAGTACTTC
>TRBD1|TRBJ2-7|-|TRBV7-8
CASSESEKDRGYEQYF
TGTGCCAGCAGCGAGAGTGAGAAGGACAGGGGCTACGAGCAGTACTTC
>-|TRBJ1-5|few|TRBV19
CASSIWGGDSNQPQHF
TGTGCCAGTAGTATCTGGGGTGGGGATAGCAATCAGCCCCAGCATTTT
>-|TRBJ1-4|many|TRBV28
CASSLLNEKLFF
TGTGCCAGCAGTTTACTGAATGAAAAACTGTTTTTT
>TRBD1|TRBJ1-1|few|TRBV24-1
CATSDPRTGDTEAFF
TGTGCCACCAGTGACCCCCGGACAGGGGACACTGAAGCTTTCTTT
>-|TRBJ1-5|few|TRBV5-6
CASSRRGNRNQPQHF
TGTGCCAGCAGCCGTCGGGGCAACCGCAATCAGCCCCAGCATTTT
>TRBD1|TRBJ1-1|-|TRBV4-1
CASSETGGVTEAFF
TGCGCCAGCAGCGAAACAGGGGGTGTGACTGAAGCTTTCTTT
>-|TRBJ1-6|many|TRBV27
CASSFENSPLHF
TGTGCCAGCAGTTTCGAGAATTCACCCCTCCACTTT
>TRBD1|TRBJ1-5|-|TRBV6-5
CASSYRQGGGNQPQHF
TGTGCCAGCAGTTACAGACAGGGCGGGGGCAATCAGCCCCAGCATTTT
>-|TRBJ1-3|-|TRBV29-1
CSVVESGSTIYF
TGCAGCGTTGTAGAAAGTGGAAGCACCATATATTTT
>TRBD2|TRBJ2-2|-|TRBV7-9
CASSRGLAGVGTGELFF
TGTGCCAGCAGCCGGGGACTAGCGGGAGTCGGGACCGGGGAGCTGTTTTTT
>-|TRBJ1-4|few|TRBV5-5
CASSLRGADEKLFF
TGTGCCAGCAGCTTGCGGGGGGCCGATGAAAAACTGTTTTTT
>TRBD1|TRBJ2-4|-|TRBV29-1
CSVAAQGANIQYF
TGCAGCGTTGCTGCACAGGGGGCAAACATTCAGTACTTC
>-|TRBJ2-1|-|TRBV11-2
CASSSRPPGASSYNEQFF
TGTGCCAGCAGCTCCCGACCGCCGGGAGCAAGCTCCTACAATGAGCAGTTCTTC
>TRBD2|TRBJ2-5|many|TRBV24-1
CATSGNGRAVETQYF
TGTGCCACCAGTGGTAACGGGAGGGCCGTTGAGACCCAGTACTTC
>-|TRBJ1-1|many|TRBV19
CASSIMGGGTEAFF
TGTGCCAGTAGTATAATGGGAGGAGGCACTGAAGCTTTCTTT